The following is a T cell receptor beta chain sequence with its context. Its specificity is unknown. Germline is not matched at one junction end, which may reflect a read error. This entry comes from a study of CD8+CD57+ T cells in acquired aplastic anemia. The germline CDR1 and CDR2 sequences are MGHDK and SYGVNS. The CDR3 is 14 residues long. The template for TCR beta VDJ and CDR3 sequence profiling was genomic DNA. TCRdb passed the reads through MiXCR, listing each CDR3 protein once. In the table there are approximately 180,000 distinct CDR3 sequences, roughly 48% of which are singletons. Study-wide results and caveats: Twenty-nine CD8+ CDR3 sequences were shared between patients and controls.

Patients chosen for sequencing had shown CD8+CD57+ cell expansion by flow cytometry. There was no therapy given to any patient before the blood sampling took place. This receptor was taken from a human donor with aplastic anemia. This chain uses TRBV25-1 with TRBJ1-6, with no clear D. What was sequenced was sorted CD4+, CD8+, or CD8+CD57+ T cells (not recorded which) from PBMCs. This chain's CDR3 is CAGSETTYNSPPHF. The CDR3, as DNA: TGTGCCGGCAGTGAAACTACTTATAATTCACCCCCCCACTTT. Together with reference TRBV25-1 and TRBJ1-6, the CDR3 gives the full variable domain: EADIYQTPRYLVIGTGKKITLECSQTMGHDKMYWYQQDPGMELHLIHYSYGVNSTEKGDLSSESTVSRIRTEHFPLTLESARPSHTSQYLCAGSETTYNSPPHFGNGTRLTVT.